This T cell receptor (beta chain) was profiled in a study of monozygotic twins with inflammatory bowel disease. Findings and caveats of the study: Ultimately, a single strong signal or clonotype associated with IBD was not supported. Whereas healthy co-twins had higher TCRbeta diversity (inverse Simpson), IBD patients had lower diversity.

Input per TCR library consisted of about 3.5 ug of total RNA. UMIs that included a 6-nucleotide sample barcode were added by template switching, which took place during cDNA synthesis. TCRdb re-called the 5' RACE reads; one entry per CDR3 protein, DNA not given. The sample's table shows some 400,000 distinct CDR3 sequences. From germline, CDR1 is SGHVS and CDR2 FQNEAQ. The CDR3 covers 15 residues. In the case of this clonotype: Its specificity is unknown.

The chain carries TRBV7-8 and TRBJ2-1; checking the TCRdb D call of TRBD2 is not possible without DNA. The sequence was obtained from a human donor with ulcerative colitis or Crohn's disease, or a healthy co-twin of an affected twin (not recorded which). The sequenced sample consisted of blood. Here the CDR3 reads CASSLGRAGANEQFF.